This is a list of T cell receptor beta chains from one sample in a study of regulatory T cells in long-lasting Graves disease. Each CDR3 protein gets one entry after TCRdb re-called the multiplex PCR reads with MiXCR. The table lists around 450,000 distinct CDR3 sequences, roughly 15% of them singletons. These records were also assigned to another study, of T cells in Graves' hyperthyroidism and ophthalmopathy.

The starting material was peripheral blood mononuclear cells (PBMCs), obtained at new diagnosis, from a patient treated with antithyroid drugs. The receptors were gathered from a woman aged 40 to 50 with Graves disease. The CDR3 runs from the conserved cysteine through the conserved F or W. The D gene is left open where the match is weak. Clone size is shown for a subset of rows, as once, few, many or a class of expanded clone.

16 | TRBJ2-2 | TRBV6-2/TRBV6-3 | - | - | CASSYVWQGNTGELFF | TGTGCCAGCAGTTACGTCTGGCAGGGAAACACCGGGGAGCTGTTTTTT
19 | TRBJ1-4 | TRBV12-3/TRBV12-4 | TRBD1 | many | CASSLEGRRQGRYNEKLFF | TGTGCCAGCAGTTTAGAGGGGAGGAGACAGGGGAGATATAATGAAAAACTGTTTTTT
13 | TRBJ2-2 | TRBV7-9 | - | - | CASSSRRTGELFF | TGTGCCAGCAGCTCTCGGCGTACCGGGGAGCTGTTTTTT
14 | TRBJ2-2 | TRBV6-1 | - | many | CASSDWAGTGELFF | TGTGCCAGCAGTGATTGGGCAGGGACCGGGGAGCTGTTTTTT
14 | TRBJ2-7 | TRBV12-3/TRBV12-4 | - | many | CASSPTGPDYEQYF | TGTGCCAGCAGCCCGACAGGACCTGACTACGAGCAGTACTTC
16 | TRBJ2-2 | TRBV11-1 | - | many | CASSLVAGPSPGELFF | TGTGCCAGCAGCTTAGTGGCGGGGCCATCCCCCGGGGAGCTGTTTTTT
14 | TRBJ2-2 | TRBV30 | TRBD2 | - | CAWGTSGSTGELFF | TGTGCCTGGGGGACTAGCGGGAGTACCGGGGAGCTGTTTTTT
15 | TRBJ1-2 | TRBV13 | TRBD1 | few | CASSLRDRGPGGYTF | TGTGCCAGCAGCCTCCGGGACAGGGGACCGGGGGGCTACACCTTC
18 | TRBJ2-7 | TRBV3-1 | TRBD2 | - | CASSQGLAGGPVSYEQYF | TGTGCCAGCAGCCAAGGGCTAGCGGGAGGGCCAGTATCCTACGAGCAGTACTTC
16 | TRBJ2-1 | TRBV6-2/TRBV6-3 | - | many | CASSYGGTRAYNEQFF | TGTGCCAGCAGTTATGGCGGGACGAGGGCCTACAATGAGCAGTTCTTC
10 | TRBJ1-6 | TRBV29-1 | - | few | CSVPKSPLHF | TGCAGCGTGCCTAAATCACCCCTCCACTTT
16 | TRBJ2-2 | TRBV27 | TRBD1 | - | CASSAIRGPSTGELFF | TGTGCCAGCAGTGCCATCAGGGGGCCGAGCACCGGGGAGCTGTTTTTT
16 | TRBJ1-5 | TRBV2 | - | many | CASSEYHTEANQPQHF | TGTGCCAGCAGTGAATACCATACCGAGGCGAATCAGCCCCAGCATTTT
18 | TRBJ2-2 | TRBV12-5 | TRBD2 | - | CASGLSSGRAGGTGELFF | TGTGCTAGTGGTTTGTCTAGCGGGAGGGCCGGAGGCACCGGGGAGCTGTTTTTT
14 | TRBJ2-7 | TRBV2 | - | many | CASSEAQYVPEQYF | TGTGCCAGCAGTGAAGCGCAGTACGTCCCCGAGCAGTACTTC
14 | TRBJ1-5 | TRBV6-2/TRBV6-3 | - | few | CASSGITRNQPQHF | TGTGCCAGCTCGGGGATCACCCGTAATCAGCCCCAGCATTTT
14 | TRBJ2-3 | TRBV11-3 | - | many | CASSLDRPTDTQYF | TGTGCCAGCAGCTTAGATCGCCCTACAGATACGCAGTATTTT
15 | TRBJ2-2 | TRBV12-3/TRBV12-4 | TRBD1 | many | CASSLGQGDDGELFF | TGTGCCAGCAGTTTGGGACAGGGAGACGACGGGGAGCTGTTTTTT
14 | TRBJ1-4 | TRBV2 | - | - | CASSPDGRDEKLFF | TGTGCCAGCAGTCCGGACGGTCGGGATGAAAAACTGTTTTTT
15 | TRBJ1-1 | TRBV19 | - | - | CASSKGARENTEAFF | TGTGCCAGTAGTAAAGGGGCAAGGGAGAACACTGAAGCTTTCTTT
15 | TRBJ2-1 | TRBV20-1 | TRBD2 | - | CSAYPGTSGNNEQFF | TGCAGTGCTTACCCTGGGACTAGCGGAAACAATGAGCAGTTCTTC
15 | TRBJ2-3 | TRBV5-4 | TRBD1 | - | CASREGAHRTDTQYF | TGTGCCAGCAGAGAGGGGGCCCATCGCACAGATACGCAGTATTTT
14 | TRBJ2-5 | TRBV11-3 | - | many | CASSSRRTDGTQYF | TGTGCCAGCAGCAGTAGGCGGACAGACGGGACCCAGTACTTC
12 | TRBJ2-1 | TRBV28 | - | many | CASSLSWGEQFF | TGTGCCAGCAGTTTAAGTTGGGGGGAGCAGTTCTTC
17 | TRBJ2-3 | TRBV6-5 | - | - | CASSYGSAAQNTDTQYF | TGTGCCAGCAGTTACGGTTCGGCAGCGCAAAACACAGATACGCAGTATTTT
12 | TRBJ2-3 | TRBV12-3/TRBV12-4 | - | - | CASNLAKETQYF | TGTGCCAGCAACCTGGCGAAAGAGACGCAGTATTTT
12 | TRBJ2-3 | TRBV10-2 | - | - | CASSGSSDTQYF | TGCGCCAGCAGTGGCTCCTCGGATACGCAGTATTTT
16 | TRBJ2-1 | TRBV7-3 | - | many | CASSLSAGPSLVEQFF | TGTGCCAGCAGCCTCAGCGCGGGACCGAGCCTGGTTGAGCAGTTCTTC
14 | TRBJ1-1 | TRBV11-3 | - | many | CASSTRKSSTEAFF | TGTGCCAGCAGCACCCGGAAGTCGAGCACTGAAGCTTTCTTT
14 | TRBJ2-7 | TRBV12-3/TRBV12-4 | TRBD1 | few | CASRGGQGTYEQYF | TGTGCCAGCAGGGGGGGACAGGGGACCTACGAGCAGTACTTC
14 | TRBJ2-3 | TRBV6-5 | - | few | CASSWRGGTDTQYF | TGTGCCAGCAGTTGGCGAGGGGGCACAGATACGCAGTATTTT
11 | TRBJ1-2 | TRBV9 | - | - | CASSGRRGYTF | TGTGCCAGCAGCGGCCGGCGGGGCTACACCTTC
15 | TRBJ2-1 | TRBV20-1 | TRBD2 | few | CSAAISGTSYNEQFF | TGCAGTGCTGCGATTAGCGGGACCTCCTACAATGAGCAGTTCTTC
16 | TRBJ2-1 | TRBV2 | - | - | CASSLSSGSRNNEQFF | TGTGCCAGCAGCTTAAGTTCAGGGAGTCGGAACAATGAGCAGTTCTTC
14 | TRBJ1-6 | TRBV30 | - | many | CAWSEAGYNSPLHF | TGTGCCTGGAGTGAGGCAGGCTATAATTCACCCCTCCACTTT
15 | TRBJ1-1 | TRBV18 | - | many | CASSPPLGMNTEAFF | TGTGCCAGCTCACCACCCCTGGGGATGAACACTGAAGCTTTCTTT
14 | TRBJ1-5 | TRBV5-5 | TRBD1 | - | CASSPQTGVQPQHF | TGTGCCAGCAGCCCCCAGACAGGGGTTCAGCCCCAGCATTTT
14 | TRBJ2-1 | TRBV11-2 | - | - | CASSLSRGHNEQFF | TGTGCCAGCAGCCTGAGCCGGGGTCACAATGAGCAGTTCTTC
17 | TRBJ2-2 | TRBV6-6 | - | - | CASSYSLGRDDTGELFF | TGTGCCAGCAGTTACTCGTTGGGGCGCGACGACACCGGGGAGCTGTTTTTT
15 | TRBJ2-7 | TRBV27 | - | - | CASSFGSAVGYEQYF | TGTGCCAGCAGTTTTGGGAGCGCCGTGGGGTACGAGCAGTACTTC
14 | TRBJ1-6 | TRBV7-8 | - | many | CASSLVPNNSPLHF | TGTGCCAGCAGCTTAGTGCCCAATAATTCACCCCTCCACTTT
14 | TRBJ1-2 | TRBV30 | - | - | CAWSPSTDNYGYTF | TGTGCCTGGAGCCCTTCGACAGACAACTATGGCTACACCTTC
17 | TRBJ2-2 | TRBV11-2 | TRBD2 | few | CASSSPTSGRNTGELFF | TGTGCCAGCAGCTCGCCGACTAGCGGGAGGAACACCGGGGAGCTGTTTTTT
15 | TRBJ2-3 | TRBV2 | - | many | CASSERRASTDTQYF | TGTGCCAGCAGTGAGAGGCGTGCTAGCACAGATACGCAGTATTTT
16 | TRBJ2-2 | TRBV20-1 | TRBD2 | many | CSARESRGRVFGELFF | TGCAGTGCTAGAGAGTCTCGCGGGAGGGTTTTCGGGGAGCTGTTTTTT